This T cell receptor beta chain was captured in a study of blood T cell repertoires in COVID-19. The wider study: There were acute and convalescent COVID-19 samples, and they came from the United States, Italy and Spain.

Trimming took 3 bases from V and 3 from J; bases not matched to a gene: 8. Germline V gene sequence: CDR1 SNHLY, CDR2 FYNNEI. This CDR3 is built from 16 residues. Profiling relied on immunoSEQ multiplex PCR, and the TCRdb table lists in-frame clones only, not all of them. The sample holds some 300,000 clones, 85% to 90% seen once. Seattle participants joined during active infection and were tracked over time. The source material was peripheral blood. The sequence derives from a woman between 50 and 59 years old with COVID-19, enrolled during active disease. This chain joins TRBV2 and TRBJ1-1; 9 bases are a match to TRBD1. The CDR3 DNA is TGTGCCAGCAGTGATCCCGGGACAGGGTCCCACACTGAAGCTTTCTTT. Its translation is CASSDPGTGSHTEAFF.